This T cell receptor (beta chain) was sequenced in a study of T cell responses to AZD1222 COVID-19 vaccine. Study-level results: Nearly half of spike-specific TCRs reportedly go after variant regions that carry no mutations. Spike-specific TCRs gained breadth and depth after people received two AZD1222 doses. Seropositive AZD1222 recipients at baseline numbered only six or seven.

Trimming removed 4 bases at V and 7 bases at J, with 9 bases between. Germline CDR1 reads SGHRS; CDR2 reads YFSETQ. This CDR3 has 11 residues. Note on this clone: Antigen unknown.

Libraries were prepared by immunoSEQ multiplex PCR; TCRdb keeps only in-frame clonotypes and omits some of them. The data contain approximately 110,000 clones, 88% of them singletons. Sample: peripheral blood, taken on day 0 of AZD1222 vaccination. The TCR was taken from an adult in good health. The chain links TRBV5-1 to TRBJ2-7; D ambiguous. CDR3 sequence: CASSQPGEQYF. The CDR3 DNA is TGCGCCAGCAGCCAACCCGGAGAGCAGTACTTC. The complete variable domain, with remaining parts taken from reference TRBV5-1 and TRBJ2-7, reads KAGVTQTPRYLIKTRGQQVTLSCSPISGHRSVSWYQQTPGQGLQFLFEYFSETQRNKGNFPGRFSGRQFSNSRSEMNVSTLELGDSALYLCASSQPGEQYFGPGTRLTVT.